Given below is one TCR beta chain in context. Its specificity is not known. This entry is derived from a study of cytomegalovirus exposure and HLA in healthy donors. Points from the study as a whole: Among the most significant clusters, several appeared linked to common viral pathogens in a later analysis. TCR beta sequences reportedly predicted most subjects' HLA-A and HLA-B alleles accurately. A later analysis reportedly found fewer N-insertions in an Asian-associated ancestry cluster than the roughly 700-donor mean.

The PCR made use of 60 Vbeta and 13 Jbeta primers. Generated by immunoSEQ multiplex PCR, the TCRdb table keeps only in-frame clones and is missing some. The sample contains about 180,000 clones, over 70% of which appear only once. This clonotype was obtained from a woman aged 55-70 years in good health and CMV-seropositive. Material: PBMCs.

CDR3 sequence: CASSLNAVSTDTQYF. In DNA, the CDR3 is TGTGCCAGCAGCTTAAACGCGGTTAGCACAGATACGCAGTATTTT. J is TRBJ2-3 and V is TRBV7-3; D gene unclear. The germline gives CDR1 SGHTA, CDR2 FQGTGA. This CDR3 is built from 15 residues. V lost 1 base, J lost 0 bases, and 8 bases lay in between.